The count of the clone carrying this T cell receptor (beta chain) is one. The data derive from a study of T cell changes during pregnancy in multiple sclerosis. CDR1 and CDR2 (germline): SQVTM, ANQGSEA. The V gene end was trimmed by 6 bases and the J gene end by 7 bases; junction bases not matched to a gene: 4. The CDR3 length is 13 residues. The repertoire was sequenced with immunoSEQ multiplex PCR; TCRdb's copy has only in-frame clones and lacks some. The sample contains around 60,000 clones, 93% of which appear only once. The clonotype originates from a female donor with multiple sclerosis, enrolled in a pregnancy study. The source material was CD4+ T cells from peripheral blood mononuclear cells, sampled before pregnancy. The chain has TRBV29-1 and TRBJ2-7, with 15 nucleotides matching TRBD2. The chain's CDR3 is CSVGLAGGIEQYF. CDR3 nucleotide sequence: TGCAGCGTGGGACTAGCGGGAGGCATTGAGCAGTACTTC.